Sequencing of this T cell receptor beta chain was carried out in a study of blood T cells in healthy people across ages. Study-level results: The CMV status of each donor remained undetermined, and this could have confounded shifts in expanded clonotypes.

The authors ran a second PCR of about 7 to 12 cycles using a sample-barcoded 5' primer and a J-beta primer mix. TCRdb reprocessed the 5' RACE reads with MiXCR, giving one entry per CDR3 protein. The table records 1.2 million to 1.5 million distinct CDR3 sequences, approximately 42% of them present only once. The CDR3 is made up of 14 amino acids. Germline trimming cut 2 bases from V and 4 bases from J; bases unmatched to any gene: 3. Per germline, CDR1 SGHAT and CDR2 FQNNGV. To note about this clonotype: Its target is unknown.

Sequenced sample: blood. The rearrangement links TRBV11-2 to TRBJ1-2, with 8 bases aligning to TRBD1. The source is a woman between 18 and 29 years old in good health. CDR3 sequence: CASSLQQGAYGYTF. The CDR3 nucleotides read TGTGCCAGCAGCTTACAGCAGGGGGCCTATGGCTACACCTTC.